Below are 18 T cell receptor beta chains sequenced from a single sample in a study of CD8 T cells in ankylosing spondylitis. Via MiXCR, TCRdb re-called the 5' RACE reads, giving one row per CDR3 protein. The sample gives around 100,000 distinct CDR3 sequences, nearly 25% of which show up once; around an eighth is in the top ten. Material: synovial fluid, either unsorted or a sorted T cell fraction (not recorded which). These receptors were taken from a male donor with ankylosing spondylitis.

This clonotype showed up just a few times. The V and J genes are TRBV5-1 and TRBJ1-1; D is unresolved. Germline values: CDR1 SGHRS, CDR2 YFSETQ. V dropped 0 bases and J dropped 1 base, with 10 bases sitting between them. This CDR3 contains 15 residues. The CDR3: CASSLGWAQNTEAFF. The CDR3 nucleotides are TGCGCCAGCAGCTTGGGTTGGGCCCAGAACACTGAAGCTTTCTTT.

This clonotype was counted a few times. The rearrangement uses TRBV30 and TRBJ1-6, with D unresolved. The germline CDR1 and CDR2 sequences are GTSNPN and SVGIG (reference sequence). V gave up 2 bases and J gave up 7 bases, with 12 bases separating them. The CDR3 runs to 14 residues. In DNA, the CDR3 is TGTGCCTGGAGTCGATCCAGCCCAAATTCACCCCTCCACTTT. It specifies CAWSRSSPNSPLHF.

The chain combines TRBV20-1 with TRBJ2-7, with D maybe TRBD2 (6 bases). Germline-derived CDR1 and CDR2 are DFQATT and SNEGSKA (reference sequence). This CDR3 has 13 amino acids. V was trimmed by 6 bases and J by 2 bases, leaving 14 bases between them. DNA for the CDR3: TGCAGTGCCTCATGGGACTTAACCTACGAGCAGTACTTC. Translation: CSASWDLTYEQYF.

This clonotype was counted between two and nine times. The V and J genes are TRBV6-1 and TRBJ1-5; 7 positions agree with TRBD1. The length of the CDR3 is 15 residues. Trimming removed 4 bases from V and 1 base from J; junction bases left unmatched: 4. The germline V gene has CDR1 MNHNS and CDR2 SASEGT. The DNA of the CDR3 is TGTGCCAGCAGTGTGAGGGGGCAGAGCAATCAGCCCCAGCATTTT. The encoded protein is CASSVRGQSNQPQHF.

This clonotype has at least ten counts. The CDR3 here is CASSPTRTSGNEQFF. DNA of the CDR3: TGTGCCAGCAGCCCAACTCGGACTAGCGGTAATGAGCAGTTCTTC. The rearrangement links TRBV7-2 to TRBJ2-1; 10 bases line up with TRBD2. This CDR3 region has 15 residues. J gave up 7 bases and V 5 bases, and 8 bases lay outside the gene matches. The germline V gene encodes CDR1 SGHTA and CDR2 FQGNSA.

The chain joins TRBV6-1 to TRBJ2-1; 10 bases are a match to TRBD1. J was trimmed by 11 bases and V by 5 bases; bases with no gene match: 3. Germline V CDR1 and CDR2: MNHNS, SASEGT. The CDR3 is 12 amino acids. CDR3 in DNA: TGTGCCAGCAGTTTGGACAGGGGGAAGCAGTTCTTC. Its translation is CASSLDRGKQFF.

The chain combines TRBV5-1 with TRBJ2-1; TRBD2 agrees at 7 bases. The CDR3 contains 16 residues. Trimming cost V 0 bases and J 5 bases; bases outside gene matches: 8. Germline loops: CDR1 SGHRS, CDR2 YFSETQ. This CDR3 is CASSLVLGRAHNEQFF. The CDR3 DNA sequence: TGCGCCAGCAGCTTGGTTCTGGGGAGGGCTCACAATGAGCAGTTCTTC.

V usage is TRBV20-1 and J usage is TRBJ1-1; 7 bases fit TRBD1. Looked up from germline, CDR1 is DFQATT and CDR2 is SNEGSKA (reference sequence). The CDR3 sequence is 13 residues long. Trimming removed 6 bases from V and 1 base from J; junction bases left unmatched: 5. The CDR3 region has the DNA TGCAGTGCCGGACAGGATCCGAACACTGAAGCTTTCTTT. Protein sequence: CSAGQDPNTEAFF.

The chain links TRBV20-1 to TRBJ1-5; no clear D. The V end was cut by 3 bases, the J end by 3 bases, with 15 bases between. The germline CDR1 and CDR2 sequences are DFQATT and SNEGSKA (reference sequence). The CDR3 totals 15 residues. The CDR3 region has the DNA TGCAGTGCTAGGCCATTAGGCGGGAACAATCAGCCCCAGCATTTT. Translated: CSARPLGGNNQPQHF.

The chain uses TRBV29-1 and TRBJ2-5, with a weak D call TRBD2 (6 bases). Trimming took 3 bases from V and 3 from J, leaving 11 bases between them. Germline CDR1 SQVTM, CDR2 ANQGSEA. CDR3 length: 13 amino acids. DNA for the CDR3: TGCAGCGTTGAGCGGGGAAGGAAAGAGACCCAGTACTTC. It yields the protein CSVERGRKETQYF.

This clonotype was recorded a few times. The genes are TRBV24-1 and TRBJ1-2, with D uncertain. Germline V gene data show CDR1 as KGHDR and CDR2 as SFDVKD. Trimming stripped 1 base from V and 0 bases from J, with 5 bases between. The CDR3 loop spans 14 amino acids. The CDR3 here is CATSDFLSNYGYTF. DNA for the CDR3: TGTGCCACCAGTGATTTCCTATCTAACTATGGCTACACCTTC.

This clonotype was seen more than once but under ten times. DNA for the CDR3: TGCAGTGCCACACCCCCTCGCACTGAAGCTTTCTTT. It is translated as CSATPPRTEAFF. The chain combines TRBV20-1 with TRBJ1-1; D unresolved. V lost 6 bases and J lost 4, with 12 bases in between. Germline CDR1 is DFQATT and CDR2 is SNEGSKA (reference sequence). The CDR3 sequence is 12 residues long.

This clonotype was counted only a few times. This chain connects TRBV27 to TRBJ2-1; possibly TRBD1 for D (6 bases). Trimming removed 5 bases from V and 2 bases from J, with 10 bases in between. CDR3 length: 14 residues. Germline lookup yields CDR1 MNHEY and CDR2 SMNVEV (reference sequence). The CDR3 loop is CASSRDRPYNEQFF. The CDR3 DNA reads TGTGCCAGCAGTCGCGACAGGCCCTACAATGAGCAGTTCTTC.

The CDR3 coding sequence is TGTGCCAGCAGCCCCTGGACAGGTCTAAATTCACCCCTCCACTTT. Translating gives CASSPWTGLNSPLHF. The chain uses TRBV7-6 and TRBJ1-6, with 7 bases that match TRBD1. Germline-derived CDR1 and CDR2 are SGHVS and FNYEAQ. Unmatched junction bases numbered 8, after V lost 5 bases and J lost 7 bases. There are 15 residues in the CDR3.

This clonotype turned up a few times. This chain links TRBV12-3 or TRBV12-4 with TRBJ1-5, with no clear D. V was cut by 1 base and J by 1 base, with 2 bases left in between. This CDR3 region has 13 residues. CDR3 region: CASSLESNQPQHF. In nucleotides, the CDR3 is TGTGCCAGCAGTTTAGAGAGCAATCAGCCCCAGCATTTT.

This clonotype was seen a handful of times. V usage is TRBV7-8 and J usage is TRBJ2-7; the D is unclear. Between the trimmed V and J ends, which lost 4 bases and 1 base, there was a span of 11 bases. This CDR3 contains 14 residues. The germline CDR1 and CDR2 sequences are SGHVS and FQNEAQ. The CDR3 loop is CASSSFLGSYEQYF. The CDR3 DNA sequence: TGTGCCAGCAGCTCGTTTTTAGGGTCCTACGAGCAGTACTTC.

Only a few counts were recorded for this clonotype. The chain joins TRBV12-3 or TRBV12-4 to TRBJ2-1; a weak D match, TRBD2 (7 bases). The CDR3 has 19 residues. The V and J ends lost 7 bases and 6 bases respectively, with 31 bases between them. The CDR3 DNA reads as TGTGCCAGCATCATCAGGGGACAAGCATGGGGAGGGGAGGTCAATGAGCAGTTCTTC. Translated, it gives CASIIRGQAWGGEVNEQFF.

The chain couples TRBV7-9 to TRBJ2-1; D perhaps matches TRBD2 (6 bases). The germline gives CDR1 SEHNR, CDR2 FQNEAQ (reference sequence). The CDR3 spans 15 residues. Trimming cost V 5 bases and J 4 bases, with 15 bases left between them. In DNA, the CDR3 is TGTGCCAGCAGCCCCTTTGGAGGGACGTACAATGAGCAGTTCTTC. Translated: CASSPFGGTYNEQFF.